This TCR beta chain was sequenced for a study of T cell responses to AZD1222 COVID-19 vaccine. Samples with a second dose at about 4 or about 12 weeks were pooled together. About this clone itself: What it binds is unknown.

Study-wide points: Close to half of all spike-specific TCRs reportedly target regions of the variants that are unmutated. Repertoire sampling was restricted to post-peak T cell response timepoints. Most donors were white British and more were female, and clonal diversity was possibly underestimated.

Measured with immunoSEQ multiplex PCR; TCRdb has only the in-frame clones, and not every one. The table shows about 110,000 clones, with roughly 89% occurring only once. This sample comprised peripheral blood, obtained 28 days after the second AZD1222 dose. The TCR was taken from an adult who received the AZD1222 COVID-19 vaccine.

CDR3 sequence: CASSLAGGMTEAFF. The CDR3 nucleotides read TGTGCCAGCAGCTTAGCGGGGGGCATGACTGAAGCTTTCTTT. V gene TRBV11-2 combines with J gene TRBJ1-1; D is perhaps TRBD1 (6 bases). Trimming cost V 1 base and J 5 bases, with 11 bases left between them. The CDR3 loop spans 14 amino acids. The germline V gene has CDR1 SGHAT and CDR2 FQNNGV.